This TCR beta chain comes out of a study of T cells in localized non-small cell lung cancer (dated by TCRdb to about 2020). Looking at the study overall: T cell repertoires of a few hundred early-stage NSCLC patients were analyzed, with tumors being compared against uninvolved tumor-adjacent lungs. The cohort was made up of roughly 250 treatment-naive NSCLC patients whose localized lung tumors had been resected. A mean age of around 66 years was recorded for the NSCLC patients, of whom some 130 were male and about a hundred were female. What the research found in general, with its limitations: A median of roughly 60 of the top 100 tumor clones were detected in paired uninvolved adjacent lung, and some 29 of these tumor clones were also found among the top 100 clones of the paired uninvolved adjacent lung. Because multi-region tumor sequencing was not done, intratumor heterogeneity could not be ruled out. Uninvolved tumor-adjacent lung showed the highest T cell clonality, higher than tumor, which suggests more focused antigenic responses in the adjacent lung. Since the design was exploratory, TCR variables were selected using unadjusted p-values with no false-discovery rate correction. Higher T cell density in blood was associated with longer overall survival, whereas higher clonality in adjacent lung was associated with shorter survival.

TCR beta CDR3 regions were sequenced from DNA using the immunoSEQ Assay. As for the authors' bioinformatics: To compute T cell density, TCR beta template counts were normalized to usable DNA, which was estimated by amplifying housekeeping genes. Richness was estimated using the preseqR package, with extrapolation to 400,000 templates for PBMC samples and to 120,000 templates for tissue samples. Clonality was taken to be one minus Pielou's evenness. To identify tissue-enriched TCRs, differential abundance testing was run on productive amino-acid clonotypes with a minimum total count of 5 and an alpha of 0.1. Repertoire overlap between compartments was quantified with the Jaccard Index and Morisita Overlap Index. GLIPH grouped TCR beta CDR3s together with public tetramer-defined viral CDR3s, and a viral motif had to include at least three viral sequences and also show V-gene enrichment. TCRdb carries this immuneACCESS record with in-frame sequences only. Its versions omit some clonotypes, under half of them owing to an unresolved V gene in the studies checked, with the rest unexplained. That table furnishes V, J and clone size, whereas the DNA furnished D and trimming. The sample table contains roughly 38,000 clones; only one count was recorded for approximately 86% of them. The ten largest clones capture roughly 7.7% of the sample.

Concerning this clone: Its antigen is still unknown. No much larger clonotype is one base removed from it; base qualities were not supplied.

At diagnosis, peripheral blood, uninvolved tumor-adjacent lung and tumor were collected and stored as a combination of fresh-frozen and FFPE material. For TCR repertoire profiling, blood samples were analyzed as peripheral blood mononuclear cells. The sequence was obtained from a woman aged 18 to 55 with stage III lung adenocarcinoma. The specimen was peripheral blood, collected before any cancer treatment.

The CDR3 region has the sequence CASTRIDTQYF. DNA sequence: TGTGCCAGCACCCGCATCGACACGCAGTATTTT. The rearranged segments are TRBV7-9 and TRBJ2-3, with the D gene too uncertain to name. CDR1 and CDR2, looked up from the germline V gene (reference sequence), are SEHNR and FQNEAQ. The CDR3 runs 11 residues from the cysteine to the phenylalanine. The DNA shown is the 33-base CDR3, in frame from base 1. Relative to germline, V is 7 bases shorter and J is 9 bases shorter, with 11 bases between their ends.